Presented here are 7 T cell receptor beta chains from one specimen sequenced in a study of shared clonotypes between healthy human individuals. Sequencing was performed with immunoSEQ multiplex PCR; in TCRdb, only in-frame clones are kept and a portion is missing. The sample consists of about 2.4 million clones, 80% to 95% of them appearing once. The specimen was naive CD4+ T cells from PBMCs. As to subset: CD45RA+ positively selected. The receptor source for this set is a man younger than 35 in good health. Some clones in this sample may be carry-over from other donors' samples.

The DNA of the CDR3 is TGTGCCTGGAGGAGATTCACACTAGCTAGCACAGATACGCAGTATTTT. Translated, it gives CAWRRFTLASTDTQYF. The V call is TRBV30, the J call TRBJ2-3; tentative D call: TRBD2 (6 bases). This CDR3 has 16 amino acids. Germline loops: CDR1 GTSNPN, CDR2 SVGIG (reference sequence). Trimming removed 3 bases from V and 0 bases from J, with 16 bases in between.

The chain is built from TRBV27 and TRBJ1-5, with no clear D. The CDR3 length is 13 residues. Germline values: CDR1 MNHEY, CDR2 SMNVEV (reference sequence). The V gene lost 3 bases and the J gene lost 6 bases, with 9 bases spanning the gap. CDR3 in DNA: TGTGCCAGCAGTTTCGTAAATGGTCAGCCCCAGCATTTT. Amino acid sequence: CASSFVNGQPQHF.

This clone showed up just a few times. Other nucleotide sequences from this sample produce the same CDR3. This chain links TRBV15 with TRBJ1-5; D not resolved. Germline V gene data show CDR1 as LNHNV and CDR2 as YYDKDF (reference sequence). This CDR3 is built from 13 residues. V dropped 0 bases and J dropped 4 bases, with 4 bases sitting between them. The CDR3 sequence is CATSREGNQPQHF. The CDR3 region has the DNA TGTGCCACCAGCAGAGAGGGAAATCAGCCCCAGCATTTT.

This clone has only one observation. The chain carries TRBV5-4 and TRBJ2-2; 7 nucleotides match TRBD1. J was trimmed by 3 bases and V by 1 base; bases with no gene match: 3. Looked up from germline, CDR1 is SGHNT and CDR2 is YYREEE (reference sequence). The CDR3 has 15 amino acids. The CDR3 bases are TGTGCCAGCAGCTTGAGGGGGCTAGACACCGGGGAGCTGTTTTTT. Its translation is CASSLRGLDTGELFF.

The chain combines TRBV11-3 with TRBJ1-1; D not resolved. Germline CDR1 reads SGHNT; CDR2 reads YENEEA. V lost 0 bases, J lost 4 bases, and 9 bases lay in between. The CDR3 runs 14 residues. The CDR3 nucleotides read TGTGCCAGCAGCTTAGATAGGCAGCCCACTGAAGCTTTCTTT. This encodes CASSLDRQPTEAFF.

Comment on this clone: The same CDR3 can be traced to other DNA sequences in this sample. The chain employs TRBV9 and TRBJ1-1, with TRBD1 matching over 7 bases. CDR1 is SGDLS and CDR2 is YYNGEE in the germline V gene. V lost 0 bases to trimming and J lost 1 base; unmatched junction nucleotides: 3. The CDR3 has 15 residues. The CDR3 coding sequence is TGTGCCAGCAGCGTAGGAGGGACAGCGAACACTGAAGCTTTCTTT. This translates into CASSVGGTANTEAFF. Full variable domain (remainder filled in from reference TRBV9 and TRBJ1-1): DSGVTQTPKHLITATGQRVTLRCSPRSGDLSVYWYQQSLDQGLQFLIQYYNGEERAKGNILERFSAQQFPDLHSELNLSSLELGDSALYFCASSVGGTANTEAFFGQGTRLTVV.

With respect to this clone: Its ends do not fully match the called genes, so a read error is possible. The chain recombines TRBV9 with TRBJ2-2, with D perhaps matching TRBD2 (6 bases). Germline-derived CDR1 and CDR2 are SGDLS and YYNGEE. This CDR3 region has 15 residues. CDR3 sequence: CAGSVGRSDPGELFF. The DNA of the CDR3 is TGTGCCGGCAGCGTAGGGAGGAGTGATCCCGGGGAGCTGTTTTTT. Combining the CDR3 with reference TRBV9 and TRBJ2-2 gives the whole variable domain DSGVTQTPKHLITATGQRVTLRCSPRSGDLSVYWYQQSLDQGLQFLIQYYNGEERAKGNILERFSAQQFPDLHSELNLSSLELGDSALYFCAGSVGRSDPGELFFGEGSRLTVL.